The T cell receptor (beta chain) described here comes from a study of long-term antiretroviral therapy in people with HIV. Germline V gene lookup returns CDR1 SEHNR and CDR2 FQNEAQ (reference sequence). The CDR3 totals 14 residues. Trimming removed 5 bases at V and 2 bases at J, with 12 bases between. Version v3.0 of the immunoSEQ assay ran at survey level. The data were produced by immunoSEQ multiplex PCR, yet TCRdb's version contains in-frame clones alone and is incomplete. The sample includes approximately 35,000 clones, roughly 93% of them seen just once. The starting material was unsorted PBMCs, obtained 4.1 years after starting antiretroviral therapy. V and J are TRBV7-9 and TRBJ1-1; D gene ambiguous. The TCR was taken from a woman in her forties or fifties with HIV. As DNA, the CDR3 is TGTGCCAGCAGCCTCCGGACGGGTAACACTGAAGCTTTCTTT. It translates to CASSLRTGNTEAFF.